This T cell receptor (beta chain) was captured by sequencing in a study of blood T cell repertoires in COVID-19. Study context: Sources were T cells, B-cell-depleted T cells, or PBMCs; the material itself was cDNA or gDNA.

The CDR3 has 14 amino acids. Germline V gene data show CDR1 as SGDLS and CDR2 as YYNGEE. Between the trimmed V and J ends, which lost 5 bases and 6 bases, there was a span of 17 bases. Sequenced by immunoSEQ multiplex PCR; TCRdb stores in-frame clones only, minus some. Of some 200,000 clones listed, approximately 84% are singletons. Two negative PCRs, clearance, or symptom resolution had been documented for recovered Cohort 3 donors. This TCR came from a man aged 40-49 years who had recovered from COVID-19. Source material: PBMCs or T cells enriched from blood (not recorded which). The chain recombines TRBV9 with TRBJ1-1, with D perhaps matching TRBD1 (5 bases). CDR3 bases: TGTGCCAGCAGTCCTTTTTCAGGGATAGCTGAAGCTTTCTTT. It is translated as CASSPFSGIAEAFF.